A single sample gave rise to the 10 T cell receptor beta chains below, sequenced in a study of tumor-infiltrating lymphocytes in primary liver carcinoma (dated by TCRdb to about 2017). Total RNA and DNA were co-extracted from around 20-30 mg of bulk tissue with the AllPrep DNA/RNA mini kit, without cell sorting. Instrument on record: Illumina HiSeq 2500. Using a constant-region primer and ProtoScript II reverse transcriptase, TCRbeta-specific cDNA was reverse-transcribed from roughly 500 ng total RNA. The TCRbeta libraries were prepared through three rounds of nested multiplex PCR following a slightly modified ARM-PCR procedure. Each of the first two PCR rounds ran for approximately 9 cycles and used multiplex TRBV1-TRBV30 forward primers together with a Cbeta reverse primer. The raw public reads went through TCRdb reprocessing: fastp at Q25, MiXCR clone calling, in-frame beta chains kept. Rows matching on CDR3 protein sequence are summarized as one entry with the most common DNA and genes. Recorded for this sample are 50,000 to 65,000 distinct CDR3 sequences; roughly two thirds of them occurred a single time. The top ten hold around 44% of the sample.

Sequenced sample: liver tumor tissue from sampling region 4. The label giving this sample's cell subset or site can be read as: tumor region T4, right-lateral pole. Receptors were obtained from a man in his forties or fifties with primary liver carcinoma and hepatitis B virus infection.

In regard to this clonotype: This clone may be a read error of a much larger clone one base away. V is TRBV19 and J is TRBJ2-6; possibly TRBD1 or TRBD2 for D (5 bases each). The CDR3 consists of 16 residues. Germline CDR1 is LNHDA and CDR2 is SQIVND (reference sequence). CDR3 coding DNA: TGTGCCGTTTCCTCCGGGACGTCCCTCTGGGCCAACCTCCTGACTTTC. Its protein is CAVSSGTSLWANLLTF.

This clonotype came up a few times. Possible read error: a much larger clone is one base away. CDR3 protein: CASSPAGVEEIQYF. In DNA, the CDR3 is TGTGCCAGCAGTCCCGCCGGGGTTGAAGAGATCCAGTACTTC. V is TRBV12-3 or TRBV12-4 and J is TRBJ2-5, with a weak D call TRBD2 (5 bases). CDR3 length: 14 amino acids.

This clonotype was found once. This may be a read error, as it is one base from a much larger clone. This chain links TRBV12-3 or TRBV12-4 with TRBJ2-1; 12 nucleotides align to TRBD2. CDR3 length equals 19 residues. Here the CDR3 reads CASRLLLRGLAGNGNDQFF. The CDR3 region has the DNA TGTGCCAGCAGGTTACTCTTGCGCGGACTAGCGGGAAATGGTAATGACCAGTTCTTC.

This sequence joins TRBV4-2 and TRBJ2-7; TRBD2 aligns across 7 bases. V trimming: 4 bases; J trimming: 5 bases; junction bases outside the gene matches: 14. CDR1 LGHNA and CDR2 YNFKEQ come from the germline V gene. The CDR3 has 16 residues. CDR3: CASSPELAPRTDEQYF. In DNA form, the CDR3 reads TGTGCCAGCAGCCCAGAACTAGCGCCGAGGACGGACGAGCAGTACTTC.

Remarks on this clonotype: Given a much more abundant clone one base away, this may be a read error. The gene calls are TRBV5-1 and TRBJ2-7; possibly TRBD1 or TRBD2 for D (6 bases each). The CDR3 has 16 residues. Germline V gene data show CDR1 as SGHRS and CDR2 as YFSETQ. Trimming stripped 0 bases from V and 7 bases from J, with 20 bases between. Written as DNA, the CDR3 is TGCGCCAGCAGCTTGGGGGGGGAGACAGGATCAGGAGAGCAGTACTTC. It codes for CASSLGGETGSGEQYF.

For this clonotype: One end of the junction does not line up with germline, which may come from a read error. This chain uses TRBV6-6 with TRBJ2-1, with a tentative D call TRBD2 (6 bases). Germline V gene data show CDR1 as MNHNY and CDR2 as SVGAGI (reference sequence). There are 13 residues in the CDR3. The CDR3 bases are TGTGGCAGCAGCCCATCTAGCGTAGGTGACCAGTTCTTC. Protein: CGSSPSSVGDQFF.

A word on this clonotype: This CDR3 is missing its conserved last phenylalanine or tryptophan, likely due to a read error. The V gene is TRBV29-1, the J gene TRBJ2-5; 11 bases fit TRBD1. The germline gives CDR1 SQVTM, CDR2 ANQGSEA. This CDR3 contains 15 residues. As DNA, the CDR3 is TGTAGCGTTGAAGCGGACAGGGGGCGAGCAGAGACCCAGTACTCC. Its protein product is CSVEADRGRAETQYS.

A remark on this clonotype: This may be a read error, as it is one base from a much larger clone. The V and J genes are TRBV11-1 and TRBJ2-2; the match to TRBD2 covers 8 bases. Germline V gene data show CDR1 as SGHAT and CDR2 as FQDESV (reference sequence). The CDR3 extends over 15 amino acids. As DNA, the CDR3 is TGTGCCGGCAGCATAAGCGGGAGTGGAACCGGGGAGCTGTTTTTT. Translating gives CAGSISGSGTGELFF.

With regard to this clonotype: The junction differs from germline at one of its ends, possibly a read error. The chain joins TRBV11-3 to TRBJ1-1; no firm D call. CDR1 is SGHNT and CDR2 is YENEEA in the germline V gene. The CDR3 totals 13 residues. The CDR3: CASSLPVNTEAFF. The CDR3 DNA reads TGTGCCAGTAGCTTACCAGTTAACACTGAAGCTTTCTTT. Based on the CDR3 plus reference TRBV11-3 and TRBJ1-1, the full variable domain is EAGVVQSPRYKIIEKKQPVAFWCNPISGHNTLYWYLQNLGQGPELLIRYENEEAVDDSQLPKDRFSAERLKGVDSTLKIQPAELGDSAVYLCASSLPVNTEAFFGQGTRLTVV.

This clonotype was found many times. This may arise from a read error, as a much more abundant clone is one base away. The chain's CDR3 is CSVIQGRGIQYF. DNA for the CDR3: TGCAGCGTAATTCAGGGGCGGGGCATTCAGTACTTC. The rearrangement links TRBV29-1 to TRBJ2-5; either TRBD1 or TRBD2 may supply D (6 bases each). The J call may be wrong; the DNA end is better matched by TRBJ2-4. CDR1 and CDR2 from the germline V gene are SQVTM and ANQGSEA. The CDR3 consists of 12 residues.